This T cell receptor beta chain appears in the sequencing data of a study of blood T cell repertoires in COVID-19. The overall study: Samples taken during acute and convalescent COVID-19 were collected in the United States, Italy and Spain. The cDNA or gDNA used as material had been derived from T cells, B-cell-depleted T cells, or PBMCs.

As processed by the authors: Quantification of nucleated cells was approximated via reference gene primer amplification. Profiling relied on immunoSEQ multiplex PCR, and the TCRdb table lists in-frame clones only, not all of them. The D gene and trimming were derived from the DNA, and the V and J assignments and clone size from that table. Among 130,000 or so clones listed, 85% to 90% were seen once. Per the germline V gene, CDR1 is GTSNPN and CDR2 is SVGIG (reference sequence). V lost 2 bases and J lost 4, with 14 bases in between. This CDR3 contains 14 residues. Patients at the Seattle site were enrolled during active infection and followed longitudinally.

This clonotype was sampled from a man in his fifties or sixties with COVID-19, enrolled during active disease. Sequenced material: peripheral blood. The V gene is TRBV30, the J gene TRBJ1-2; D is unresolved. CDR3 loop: CAWSLERGGYGYTF. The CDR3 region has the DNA TGTGCCTGGAGTCTTGAGCGCGGCGGCTATGGCTACACCTTC.